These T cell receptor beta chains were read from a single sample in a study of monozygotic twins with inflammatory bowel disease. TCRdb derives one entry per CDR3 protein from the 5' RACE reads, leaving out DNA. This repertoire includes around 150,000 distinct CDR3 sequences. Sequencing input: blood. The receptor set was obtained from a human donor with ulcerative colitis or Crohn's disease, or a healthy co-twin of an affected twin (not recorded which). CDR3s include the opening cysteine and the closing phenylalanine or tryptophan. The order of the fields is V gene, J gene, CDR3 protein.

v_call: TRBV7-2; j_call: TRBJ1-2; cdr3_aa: CASSLDGAYGYTF
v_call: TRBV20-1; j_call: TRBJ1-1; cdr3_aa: CSARDLTGTEAFF
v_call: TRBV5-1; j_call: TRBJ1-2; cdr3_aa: CASSLGTDYGYTF
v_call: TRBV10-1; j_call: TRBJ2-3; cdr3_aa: CASSESTSASTDTQYF
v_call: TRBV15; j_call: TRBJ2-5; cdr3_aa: CATCEMRGMETQYF
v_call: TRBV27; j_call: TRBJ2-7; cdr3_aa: CASSSLQAGNSYEQYF
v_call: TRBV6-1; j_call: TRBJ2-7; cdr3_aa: CASRGTGAPYEQYF
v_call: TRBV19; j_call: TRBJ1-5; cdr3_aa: CASTWTSNQPQHF
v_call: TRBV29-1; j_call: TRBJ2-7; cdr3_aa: CSTGDSFYEQYF
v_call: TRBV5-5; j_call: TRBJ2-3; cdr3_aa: CASSLGARGSTDTQYF
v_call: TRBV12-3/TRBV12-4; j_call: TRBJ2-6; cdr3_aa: CASSPTRSGANVLTF
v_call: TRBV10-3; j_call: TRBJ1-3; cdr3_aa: CASGQGARGNTIYF
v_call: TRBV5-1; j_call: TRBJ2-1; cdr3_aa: CASSQSGPSYNEQFF
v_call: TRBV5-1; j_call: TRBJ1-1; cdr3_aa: CASSDRQDIEAFF
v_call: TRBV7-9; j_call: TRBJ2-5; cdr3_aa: CASSPQVAGMGTQYF
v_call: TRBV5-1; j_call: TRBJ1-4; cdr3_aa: CASSLVVSGSPTNEKLFF
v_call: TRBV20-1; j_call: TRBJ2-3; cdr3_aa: CSARDQLGATDTQYF
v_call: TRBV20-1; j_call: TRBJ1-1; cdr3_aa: CSASPGTGAAEAFF
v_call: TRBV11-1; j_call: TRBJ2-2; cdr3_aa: CASSSPTSGRVGTGELFF
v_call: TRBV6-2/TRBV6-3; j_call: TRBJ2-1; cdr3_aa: CASSYSGTRRNEQFF
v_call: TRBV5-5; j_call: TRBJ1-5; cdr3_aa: CASSYGTASNQPQHF
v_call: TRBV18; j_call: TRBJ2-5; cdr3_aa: CASSPPVGRWITGETQYF
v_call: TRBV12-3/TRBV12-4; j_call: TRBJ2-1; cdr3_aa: CASSPSPGLAVLNEQFF
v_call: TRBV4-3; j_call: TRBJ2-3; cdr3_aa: CASSQDRDSTDTQYF
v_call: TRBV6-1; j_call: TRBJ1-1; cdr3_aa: CASSPPTGLNTEAFF
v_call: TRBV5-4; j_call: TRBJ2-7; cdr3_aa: CASSLIGGSYEQYF
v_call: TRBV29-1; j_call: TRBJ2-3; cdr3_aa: CSVGQGTSTDTQYF
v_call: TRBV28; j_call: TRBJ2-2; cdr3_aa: CASSLSGGELFF
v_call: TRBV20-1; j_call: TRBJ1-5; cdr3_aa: CSATPGRLGNQPQHF
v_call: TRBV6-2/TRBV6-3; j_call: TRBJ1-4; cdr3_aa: CASSLWAGGTKGVTNEKLFF
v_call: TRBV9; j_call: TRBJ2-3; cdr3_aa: CASSALGDPSTDTQYF
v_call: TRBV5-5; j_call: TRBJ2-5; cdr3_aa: CASSLSPGTNVQETQYF
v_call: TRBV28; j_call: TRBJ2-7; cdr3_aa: CASSFYGQHWEQYF
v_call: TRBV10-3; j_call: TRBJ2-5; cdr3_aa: CAISESKRGPQETQYF
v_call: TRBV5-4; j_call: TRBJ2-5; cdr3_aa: CASSLGGAIRETQYF
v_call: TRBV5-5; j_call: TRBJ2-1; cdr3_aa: CASSFDRVPSSYNEQFF
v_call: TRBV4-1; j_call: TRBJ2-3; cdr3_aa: CASTPAPSRLPDTQYF
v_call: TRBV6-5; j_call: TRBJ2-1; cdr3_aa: CASSYGDRVSEQFF